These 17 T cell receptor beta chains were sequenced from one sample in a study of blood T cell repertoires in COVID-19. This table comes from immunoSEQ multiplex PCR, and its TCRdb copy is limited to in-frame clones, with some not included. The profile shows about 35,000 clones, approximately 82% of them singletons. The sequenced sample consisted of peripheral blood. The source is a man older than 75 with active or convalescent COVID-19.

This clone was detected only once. CDR3 residues: CASSIRKGQTLNTEAFF. CDR3 nucleotide sequence: TGTGCCAGTAGTATAAGAAAGGGACAGACCTTGAACACTGAAGCTTTCTTT. The chain uses TRBV19 and TRBJ1-1, with 7 bases that match TRBD1. The junction had 9 bases not matched to a gene; V was cut back by 2 bases and J by 0 bases. In germline, CDR1 is LNHDA, CDR2 SQIVND (reference sequence). There are 17 residues in the CDR3.

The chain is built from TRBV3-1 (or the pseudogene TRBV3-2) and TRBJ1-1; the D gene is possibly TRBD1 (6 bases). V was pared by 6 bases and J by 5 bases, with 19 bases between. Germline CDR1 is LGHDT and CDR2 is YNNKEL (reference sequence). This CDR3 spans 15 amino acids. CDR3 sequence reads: CASSLQGNRGTEAFF. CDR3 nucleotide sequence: TGTGCCAGCAGTCTACAGGGAAATAGGGGAACTGAAGCTTTCTTT.

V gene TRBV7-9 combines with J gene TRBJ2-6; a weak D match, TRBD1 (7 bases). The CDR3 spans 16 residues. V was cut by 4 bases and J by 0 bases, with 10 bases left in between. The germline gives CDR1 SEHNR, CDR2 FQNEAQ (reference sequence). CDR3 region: CASSSQGGSGANVLTF. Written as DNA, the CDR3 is TGTGCCAGCAGCTCGCAGGGGGGCTCTGGGGCCAACGTCCTGACTTTC.

CDR3 loop: CASSQWGSGRDTQYF. The CDR3 nucleotides read TGTGCCAGCAGCCAGTGGGGTAGCGGGAGGGATACGCAGTATTTT. The chain employs TRBV4-2 and TRBJ2-3; the match to TRBD2 covers 10 bases. Germline trimming cut 3 bases from V and 6 bases from J; bases unmatched to any gene: 6. The CDR3 loop spans 15 amino acids. Germline V gene sequence: CDR1 LGHNA, CDR2 YNFKEQ.

DNA for the CDR3: TGTGCCAGCAGTGAACAGGGGGGCGAGCAGTACTTC. Translation gives CASSEQGGEQYF. The chain combines TRBV6-1 with TRBJ2-7; TRBD1 is a possible D gene (7 bases). The V gene lost 2 bases and the J gene lost 6 bases, with 8 bases spanning the gap. CDR1 and CDR2 (germline): MNHNS, SASEGT. The CDR3 is 12 amino acids.

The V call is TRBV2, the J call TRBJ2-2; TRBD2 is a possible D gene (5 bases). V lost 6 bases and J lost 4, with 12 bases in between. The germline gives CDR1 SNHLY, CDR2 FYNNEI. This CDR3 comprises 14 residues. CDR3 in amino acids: CASSRDPGTGELFF. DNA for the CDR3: TGTGCCAGCAGCCGGGATCCCGGCACCGGGGAGCTGTTTTTT.

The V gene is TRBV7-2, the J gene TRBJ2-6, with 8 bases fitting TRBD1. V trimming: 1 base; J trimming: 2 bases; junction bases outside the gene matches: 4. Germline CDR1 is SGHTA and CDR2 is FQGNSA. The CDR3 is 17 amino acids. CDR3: CASSLGATGAGANVLTF. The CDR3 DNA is TGTGCCAGCAGCTTAGGCGCGACAGGGGCTGGGGCCAACGTCCTGACTTTC. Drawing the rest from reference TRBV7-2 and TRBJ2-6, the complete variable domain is GAGVSQSPSNKVTEKGKDVELRCDPISGHTALYWYRQSLGQGLEFLIYFQGNSAPDKSGLPSDRFSAERTGGSVSTLTIQRTQQEDSAVYLCASSLGATGAGANVLTFGAGSRLTVL.

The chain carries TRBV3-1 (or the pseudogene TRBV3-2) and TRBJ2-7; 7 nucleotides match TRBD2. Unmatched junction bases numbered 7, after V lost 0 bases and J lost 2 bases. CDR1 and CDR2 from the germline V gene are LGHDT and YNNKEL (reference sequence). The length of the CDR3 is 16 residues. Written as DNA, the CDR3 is TGTGCCAGCAGCCAAGATGCTAGCGGACTAACCTACGAGCAGTACTTC. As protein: CASSQDASGLTYEQYF.

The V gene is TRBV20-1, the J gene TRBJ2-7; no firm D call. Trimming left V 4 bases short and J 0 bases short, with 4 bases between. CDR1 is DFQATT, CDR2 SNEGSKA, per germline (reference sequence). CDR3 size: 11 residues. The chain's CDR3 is CSATSSYEQYF. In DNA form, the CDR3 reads TGCAGTGCTACCAGCTCCTACGAGCAGTACTTC.

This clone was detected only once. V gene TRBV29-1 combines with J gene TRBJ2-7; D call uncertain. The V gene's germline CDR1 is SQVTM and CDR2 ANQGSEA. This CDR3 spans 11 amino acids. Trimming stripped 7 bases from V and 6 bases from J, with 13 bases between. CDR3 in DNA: TGCAGCGGCGGAACTGGTAGCGAGCAGTACTTC. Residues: CSGGTGSEQYF.

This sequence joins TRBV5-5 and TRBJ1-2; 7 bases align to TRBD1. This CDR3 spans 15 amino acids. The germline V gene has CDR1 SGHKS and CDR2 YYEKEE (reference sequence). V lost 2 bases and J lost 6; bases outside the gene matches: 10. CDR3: CASSFSGGRLDGYTF. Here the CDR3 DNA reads TGTGCCAGCAGCTTCTCAGGGGGGCGCTTGGATGGCTACACCTTC.

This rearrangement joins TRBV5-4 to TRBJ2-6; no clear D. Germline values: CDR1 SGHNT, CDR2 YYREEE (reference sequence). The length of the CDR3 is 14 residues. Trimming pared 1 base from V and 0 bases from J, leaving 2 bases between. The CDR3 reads CASSLYSGANVLTF. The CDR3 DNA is TGTGCCAGCAGCTTGTACTCTGGGGCCAACGTCCTGACTTTC.

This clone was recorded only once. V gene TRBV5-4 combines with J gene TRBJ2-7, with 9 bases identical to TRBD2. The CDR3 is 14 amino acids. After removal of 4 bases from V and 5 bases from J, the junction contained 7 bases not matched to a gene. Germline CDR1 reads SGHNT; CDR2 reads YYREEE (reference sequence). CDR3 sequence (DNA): TGTGCCAGCAGCCGTCAAGGGACTAGCAACGAGCAGTACTTC. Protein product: CASSRQGTSNEQYF.

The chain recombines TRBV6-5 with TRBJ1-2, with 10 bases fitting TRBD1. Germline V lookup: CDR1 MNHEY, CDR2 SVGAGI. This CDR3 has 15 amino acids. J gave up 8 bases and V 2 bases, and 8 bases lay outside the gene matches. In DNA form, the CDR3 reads TGTGCCAGCAGTTACGGGAGGGACAGGGGCAGGGGCTACACCTTC. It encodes CASSYGRDRGRGYTF.

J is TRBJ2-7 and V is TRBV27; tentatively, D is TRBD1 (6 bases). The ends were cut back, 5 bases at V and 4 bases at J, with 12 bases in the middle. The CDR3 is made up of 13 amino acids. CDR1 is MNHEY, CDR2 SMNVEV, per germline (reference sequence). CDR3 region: CASSLGQLYEQYF. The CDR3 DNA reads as TGTGCCAGCAGTCTTGGACAGTTATACGAGCAGTACTTC.

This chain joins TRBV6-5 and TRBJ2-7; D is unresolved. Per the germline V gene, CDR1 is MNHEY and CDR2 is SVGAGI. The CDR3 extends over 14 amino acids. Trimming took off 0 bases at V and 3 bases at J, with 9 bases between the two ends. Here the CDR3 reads CASSYSRMFYEQYF. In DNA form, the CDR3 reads TGTGCCAGCAGTTACTCGAGGATGTTCTACGAGCAGTACTTC.

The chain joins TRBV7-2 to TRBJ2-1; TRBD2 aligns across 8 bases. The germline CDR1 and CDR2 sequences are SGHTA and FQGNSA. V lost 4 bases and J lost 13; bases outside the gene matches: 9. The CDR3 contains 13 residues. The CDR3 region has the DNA TGTGCCAGCAGCTCTGGACGGGGACTAGTACAGTTCTTC. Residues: CASSSGRGLVQFF.